The 20 T cell receptor beta chains below come from one sample, sequenced in a study of cytomegalovirus exposure and HLA in healthy donors. PCR was performed using 60 Vbeta and 13 Jbeta primers. Here immunoSEQ multiplex PCR was the method, and the copy in TCRdb shows in-frame clones only, minus some. The sample has 25,000 to 30,000 clones, 55% to 75% seen once. Material for sequencing was PBMCs. The receptors here all came from a woman in her forties or fifties in good health and CMV-seronegative.

This clone was recorded a few times. This chain links TRBV7-9 with TRBJ2-5; D unclear. The J call may be mistaken, given a closer DNA end match to TRBJ2-7. This CDR3 is 14 amino acids long. Germline CDR1 reads SEHNR; CDR2 reads FQNEAQ (reference sequence). CDR3 coding DNA: TGTGCCAGCAGCTCCCCGCTGAGCTCCTACGAGCAGTACTTC. Residues: CASSSPLSSYEQYF.

The chain carries TRBV14 and TRBJ2-7; the D is unclear. Germline lookup yields CDR1 SGHDN and CDR2 FVKESK. V was trimmed by 1 base and J by 0 bases, leaving 16 bases between them. There are 17 residues in the CDR3. As DNA, the CDR3 is TGTGCCAGCAGCCAAGTACCTCTGCCGGGTAGCTCCTACGAGCAGTACTTC. Residues: CASSQVPLPGSSYEQYF.

The gene calls are TRBV13 and TRBJ2-7; 12 bases match TRBD2. The CDR3 is made up of 16 amino acids. CDR1 is PRHDT and CDR2 is FYEKMQ in the germline V gene (reference sequence). The ends lost 4 bases at V and 5 bases at J; junction bases unmatched: 9. The CDR3 DNA reads TGTGCCAGCAGCTCTCTGAAGACTAGCGGGAGCAACGAGCAGTACTTC. It is translated as CASSSLKTSGSNEQYF.

This chain uses TRBV9 with TRBJ2-7; a weak D match, TRBD1 (5 bases). The CDR3 covers 14 residues. The V and J ends lost 0 bases and 5 bases respectively, with 12 bases between them. Germline V lookup: CDR1 SGDLS, CDR2 YYNGEE. The CDR3 nucleotides are TGTGCCAGCAGCGTAGACCAGGGTGTGGACGAGCAGTACTTC. This codes for CASSVDQGVDEQYF.

The chain couples TRBV4-1 to TRBJ1-1, with no clear D. V gave up 0 bases and J gave up 1 base, with 12 bases separating them. This CDR3 contains 16 residues. CDR1 and CDR2 from the germline V gene are MGHRA and YSYEKL. CDR3 region: CASSQDPHSGNTEAFF. The CDR3 DNA follows: TGCGCCAGCAGCCAAGATCCACACAGTGGGAACACTGAAGCTTTCTTT.

The CDR3, as DNA: TGCGCCAGCAGTGAAGAGGGACAGGTTCACTTT. This codes for CASSEEGQVHF. This rearrangement joins TRBV10-2 to TRBJ1-6; 8 positions agree with TRBD1. The CDR3 sequence is 11 residues long. The ends lost 3 bases at V and 19 bases at J; junction bases unmatched: 5. Germline CDR1 is WSHSY and CDR2 is SAAADI.

A few counts support this clone. The CDR3 DNA reads as TGTGACTCGGGTGGCAGCTCCTACGAGCAGTACTTC. It translates to CDSGGSSYEQYF. The chain couples TRBV4-2 to TRBJ2-7, with D hard to call. This CDR3 has 12 residues. The germline CDR1 and CDR2 sequences are LGHNA and YNFKEQ.

This sequence joins TRBV6-5 and TRBJ2-5; D gene unclear. CDR3 size: 11 residues. V was trimmed by 6 bases and J by 5 bases, leaving 7 bases between them. Per germline, CDR1 MNHEY and CDR2 SVGAGI. The CDR3 nucleotides are TGTGCCAGCAGCTTGAGGGAGACCCAGTACTTC. Protein product: CASSLRETQYF.

V and J are TRBV5-8 and TRBJ1-5, with 10 bases aligning to TRBD1. Germline V CDR1 and CDR2: SGHTS, YDEGEE. The trim removed 4 bases at V and 0 bases at J, leaving 7 bases unmatched. The CDR3 length is 17 residues. CDR3 bases: TGTGCCAGCAGCCGTCGGACAGGGGGAAATAGCAATCAGCCCCAGCATTTT. Amino acid sequence: CASSRRTGGNSNQPQHF.

V gene TRBV5-1 combines with J gene TRBJ1-4; a weak D match, TRBD1 (6 bases). The V and J ends lost 4 bases and 8 bases respectively, with 15 bases between them. There are 14 residues in the CDR3. The germline CDR1 and CDR2 sequences are SGHRS and YFSETQ. The CDR3 is CASSPGDKEEKLFF. In nucleotides, the CDR3 is TGCGCCAGCAGCCCCGGGGACAAAGAAGAAAAACTGTTTTTT.

V and J are TRBV2 and TRBJ1-5; a weak D match, TRBD1 (5 bases). The V and J ends lost 7 bases and 5 bases respectively, with 18 bases between them. This CDR3 contains 15 residues. Germline values: CDR1 SNHLY, CDR2 FYNNEI. DNA of the CDR3: TGTGCCAGCAACCCCCAGGGAGGTGTCCATCAGCCCCAGCATTTT. Translating it yields CASNPQGGVHQPQHF. Full variable domain (rest looked up from reference TRBV2 and TRBJ1-5): EPEVTQTPSHQVTQMGQEVILRCVPISNHLYFYWYRQILGQKVEFLVSFYNNEISEKSEIFDDQFSVERPDGSNFTLKIRSTKLEDSAMYFCASNPQGGVHQPQHFGDGTRLSIL.

CDR3 sequence: CSVGLGETQYF. The CDR3 DNA is TGCAGCGTGGGGCTCGGGGAGACCCAGTACTTC. J is TRBJ2-5 and V is TRBV29-1; TRBD1 might be the D (5 bases). There are 11 residues in the CDR3. Germline loops: CDR1 SQVTM, CDR2 ANQGSEA. With 6 bases removed from V and 5 bases from J, the gap between germline ends came to 10 bases.

The chain joins TRBV5-1 to TRBJ2-5, with unresolved D. From germline, CDR1 is SGHRS and CDR2 YFSETQ. V lost 4 bases, J lost 4 bases, and 8 bases lay in between. The CDR3 totals 12 residues. The CDR3 nucleotides read TGCGCCAGCAGCACTCCATTAGAGACCCAGTACTTC. It yields the protein CASSTPLETQYF.

This clone was recorded only once. The chain is built from TRBV5-1 and TRBJ2-7, with 10 bases matching TRBD1. With 7 bases clipped from V and 6 bases from J, the junction kept 10 bases outside the gene matches. The length of the CDR3 is 14 residues. The germline gives CDR1 SGHRS, CDR2 YFSETQ. Here the CDR3 reads CASRAGTGASEQYF. CDR3 sequence (DNA): TGCGCCAGCCGGGCGGGGACAGGGGCCTCCGAGCAGTACTTC.

The chain employs TRBV10-3 and TRBJ1-3; TRBD1 might be the D (6 bases). V shed 11 bases and J shed 2 bases, with 13 bases lying between them. CDR3 size: 13 residues. CDR1 is ENHRY, CDR2 SYGVKD, per germline. CDR3 amino acids: CASSGGTGNTIYF. CDR3 DNA sequence: TGTGCCTCCTCGGGGGGCACTGGAAACACCATATATTTT.

V gene TRBV5-6 combines with J gene TRBJ2-7; TRBD1 matches 7 bases. This CDR3 contains 15 residues. The V gene's germline CDR1 is SGHDT and CDR2 YYEEEE. The V and J ends lost 7 bases and 3 bases, in that order; junction bases with no gene match: 13. The chain's CDR3 is CASFAQGTVHYEQYF. The CDR3 DNA reads TGTGCCAGCTTTGCACAAGGGACAGTCCACTACGAGCAGTACTTC. Using reference TRBV5-6 and TRBJ2-7 for the parts outside the CDR3, the full variable domain is DAGVTQSPTHLIKTRGQQVTLRCSPKSGHDTVSWYQQALGQGPQFIFQYYEEEERQRGNFPDRFSGHQFPNYSSELNVNALLLGDSALYLCASFAQGTVHYEQYFGPGTRLTVT.

This clone was picked up a small number of times. The V and J genes are TRBV9 and TRBJ2-1; 13 positions agree with TRBD2. V was clipped by 3 bases and J by 8 bases; unmatched bases: 8. CDR1 SGDLS and CDR2 YYNGEE come from the germline V gene. There are 16 residues in the CDR3. CDR3 region: CASSAGLAGVFDEQFF. The CDR3 DNA reads TGTGCCAGCAGCGCCGGACTAGCGGGAGTGTTCGATGAGCAGTTCTTC. The full variable domain, rest sourced from reference TRBV9 and TRBJ2-1, is DSGVTQTPKHLITATGQRVTLRCSPRSGDLSVYWYQQSLDQGLQFLIQYYNGEERAKGNILERFSAQQFPDLHSELNLSSLELGDSALYFCASSAGLAGVFDEQFFGPGTRLTVL.

The chain has TRBV11-2 and TRBJ1-1; D gene unclear. The V and J ends lost 6 bases and 7 bases respectively, with 12 bases between them. This CDR3 spans 12 amino acids. Germline CDR1 reads SGHAT; CDR2 reads FQNNGV. The CDR3 bases are TGTGCCAGCAGTCCTAACGGGTTTGAAGCTTTCTTT. Its protein product is CASSPNGFEAFF. Looking up the rest from reference TRBV11-2 and TRBJ1-1 gives the full variable domain: EAGVAQSPRYKIIEKRQSVAFWCNPISGHATLYWYQQILGQGPKLLIQFQNNGVVDDSQLPKDRFSAERLKGVDSTLKIQPAKLEDSAVYLCASSPNGFEAFFGQGTRLTVV.

The J gene is TRBJ1-1, the V gene TRBV7-8; 8 bases map to TRBD1. V lost 2 bases and J lost 4; bases outside the gene matches: 0. CDR1 is SGHVS, CDR2 FQNEAQ, per germline. The CDR3 is made up of 13 amino acids. CDR3 amino acids: CASSLTGGTEAFF. CDR3 DNA sequence: TGTGCCAGCAGCTTAACAGGGGGCACTGAAGCTTTCTTT.

The chain recombines TRBV29-1 with TRBJ1-2; TRBD1 matches at 9 bases. V shed 4 bases and J 4 bases; nucleotides not matched to a gene: 4. CDR3 length: 13 residues. CDR1 is SQVTM, CDR2 ANQGSEA, per germline. The CDR3 nucleotides are TGCAGCGTTGGGACAGGGGCTATCTATGGCTACACCTTC. Its translation: CSVGTGAIYGYTF.